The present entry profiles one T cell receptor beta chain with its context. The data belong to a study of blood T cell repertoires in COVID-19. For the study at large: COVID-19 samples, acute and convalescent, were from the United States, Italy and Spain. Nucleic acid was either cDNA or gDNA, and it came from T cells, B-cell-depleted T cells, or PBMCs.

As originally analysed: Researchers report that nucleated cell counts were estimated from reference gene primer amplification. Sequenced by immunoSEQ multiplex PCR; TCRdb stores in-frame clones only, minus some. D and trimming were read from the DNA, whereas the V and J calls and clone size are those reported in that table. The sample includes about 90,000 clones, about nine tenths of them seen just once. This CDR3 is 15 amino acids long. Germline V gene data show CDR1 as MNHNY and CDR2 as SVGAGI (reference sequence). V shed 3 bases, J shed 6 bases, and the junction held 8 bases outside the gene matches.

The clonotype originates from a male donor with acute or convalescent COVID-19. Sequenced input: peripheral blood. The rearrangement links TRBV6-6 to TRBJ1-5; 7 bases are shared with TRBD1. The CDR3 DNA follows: TGTGCCAGCAGTTATACAGGGGAAGGGGGTCAGCCCCAGCATTTT. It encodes CASSYTGEGGQPQHF.